The 12 T cell receptor beta chains below all came from one sample that was sequenced in a study of shared clonotypes between healthy human individuals. Terminally differentiated effector memory CD45RA+ cells were excluded by CCR7 positive selection of CD45RO-negative cells. Some clones are missing from TCRdb's copy, which holds only in-frame ones; the method was immunoSEQ multiplex PCR. The repertoire holds about 2,100,000 clones, 93% seen once, with more than 1.5% in the top ten. Specimen: naive CD8+ T cells from PBMCs. Receptors originate from a man in his late teens or twenties in good health. Some clones in this sample may be carry-over from other donors' samples.

To note about this clone: This sample includes further DNA sequences coding for the same CDR3. This chain joins TRBV7-9 and TRBJ1-2; 8 bases fit TRBD1. V lost 5 bases and J lost 7; bases outside the gene matches: 3. The CDR3 sequence is 12 residues long. CDR1 SEHNR and CDR2 FQNEAQ come from the germline V gene (reference sequence). CDR3 amino acids: CASSLDRGGYTF. CDR3 DNA sequence: TGTGCCAGCAGCCTCGACAGGGGTGGCTACACCTTC.

The chain couples TRBV6-1 to TRBJ2-7; the D is unclear. The V end was cut by 1 base, the J end by 0 bases, with 10 bases between. Germline CDR1 MNHNS, CDR2 SASEGT. This CDR3 comprises 15 residues. CDR3 in DNA: TGTGCCAGCAGTGAAGGCTTAACCACCTCCTACGAGCAGTACTTC. Translated, it gives CASSEGLTTSYEQYF.

CDR3 loop: CASSIPENTQYF. Written as DNA, the CDR3 is TGTGCCAGTAGTATACCCGAAAATACGCAGTATTTT. This rearrangement joins TRBV19 to TRBJ2-3; no clear D gene. CDR3 length: 12 residues. Trimming shortened V by 2 bases and J by 7 bases, and 7 bases separated the two germline ends. CDR1 is LNHDA and CDR2 is SQIVND in the germline V gene (reference sequence).

J is TRBJ2-7 and V is TRBV7-8; perhaps D is TRBD1 or TRBD2 (5 bases each). The CDR3 is 13 residues long. Germline-derived CDR1 and CDR2 are SGHVS and FQNEAQ. The V and J ends lost 5 bases and 4 bases respectively, with 12 bases between them. The CDR3 bases are TGTGCCAGCAGCCCGGGACCAAATTACGAGCAGTACTTC. Translating gives CASSPGPNYEQYF. Full variable domain (missing parts from reference TRBV7-8 and TRBJ2-7): GAGVSQSPRYKVAKRGQDVALRCDPISGHVSLFWYQQALGQGPEFLTYFQNEAQLDKSGLPSDRFFAERPEGSVSTLKIQRTQQEDSAVYLCASSPGPNYEQYFGPGTRLTVT.

J is TRBJ2-7 and V is TRBV7-9; 9 nucleotides match TRBD1. After removal of 7 bases from V and 5 bases from J, the junction contained 6 bases not matched to a gene. The CDR3 is 13 residues long. Germline V gene sequence: CDR1 SEHNR, CDR2 FQNEAQ (reference sequence). This CDR3 reads CASKQGAVNEQYF. Written as DNA, the CDR3 is TGTGCCAGCAAACAGGGGGCTGTAAACGAGCAGTACTTC.

This clone was counted once. The chain recombines TRBV19 with TRBJ1-1; a weak D match, TRBD1 (5 bases). The germline CDR1 and CDR2 sequences are LNHDA and SQIVND (reference sequence). Trimming left V 3 bases short and J 0 bases short, with 14 bases between. The CDR3 has 16 amino acids. CDR3 DNA: TGTGCCAGTAGTATGAGGAAAGGGACGGTGAACACTGAAGCTTTCTTT. Residues: CASSMRKGTVNTEAFF.

The V and J genes are TRBV27 and TRBJ2-7; D unresolved. Germline V gene data show CDR1 as MNHEY and CDR2 as SMNVEV (reference sequence). The CDR3 spans 14 residues. Trimming cost V 4 bases and J 7 bases, with 17 bases left between them. The CDR3 reads CASSSPGPAAEQYF. DNA for the CDR3: TGTGCCAGCAGTTCCCCGGGCCCGGCCGCTGAGCAGTACTTC.

This chain joins TRBV7-2 and TRBJ2-5, with 9 bases lining up with TRBD2. The trim removed 2 bases at V and 4 bases at J, leaving 2 bases unmatched. The V gene's germline CDR1 is SGHTA and CDR2 FQGNSA. The CDR3 is 14 amino acids. The CDR3 loop is CASSLMREGETQYF. CDR3 sequence (DNA): TGTGCCAGCAGCTTAATGCGGGAGGGAGAGACCCAGTACTTC.

The gene calls are TRBV14 and TRBJ2-7; 7 nucleotides match TRBD1. Germline trimming cut 1 base from V and 3 bases from J; bases unmatched to any gene: 9. Germline loops: CDR1 SGHDN, CDR2 FVKESK. The CDR3 length is 16 residues. CDR3 region: CASSQASLAGGYEQYF. The CDR3 nucleotides read TGTGCCAGCAGCCAAGCAAGTCTGGCAGGGGGCTACGAGCAGTACTTC.

A single count supports this clone. Other DNA sequences in this sample translate to the same CDR3. The CDR3 loop reads CASSPSDSLTYEQYF. CDR3 coding DNA: TGTGCCAGCAGCCCTTCGGACAGCCTTACCTACGAGCAGTACTTC. J is TRBJ2-7 and V is TRBV9, with D maybe TRBD1 (6 bases). Germline-derived CDR1 and CDR2 are SGDLS and YYNGEE. Between the trimmed V and J ends, which lost 4 bases and 2 bases, there was a span of 16 bases. The CDR3 has 15 residues.

The CDR3 is CASTPLGGRGYTEAFF. CDR3 DNA: TGTGCCAGTACCCCCTTGGGGGGACGAGGGTACACTGAAGCTTTCTTT. The chain couples TRBV19 to TRBJ1-1, with a tentative D call TRBD1 (5 bases). Germline V gene lookup returns CDR1 LNHDA and CDR2 SQIVND (reference sequence). V lost 7 bases and J lost 3, with 21 bases in between. The CDR3 loop spans 16 amino acids. The full variable domain, in which reference TRBV19 and TRBJ1-1 provide the parts outside the CDR3, is DGGITQSPKYLFRKEGQNVTLSCEQNLNHDAMYWYRQDPGQGLRLIYYSQIVNDFQKGDIAEGYSVSREKKESFPLTVTSAQKNPTAFYLCASTPLGGRGYTEAFFGQGTRLTVV.

This rearrangement joins TRBV30 to TRBJ1-2, with D unresolved. The CDR3 has 16 residues. Germline CDR1 is GTSNPN and CDR2 is SVGIG (reference sequence). Trimming cost V 1 base and J 0 bases, with 15 bases left between them. CDR3 sequence reads: CAWSEVGVSSNYGYTF. The CDR3 DNA is TGTGCCTGGAGTGAGGTGGGAGTGAGTTCTAACTATGGCTACACCTTC.